These 16 T cell receptor beta chains were sequenced from one sample in a study of blood T cell repertoires in COVID-19. The method was immunoSEQ multiplex PCR; TCRdb's version includes in-frame clones alone and lacks a portion of them. The sample records hundreds of thousands of clones, 86% being singletons. Material for sequencing was PBMCs or T cells enriched from blood (not recorded which). Receptor source: a man between 35 and 55 years old who had recovered from COVID-19.

The chain couples TRBV9 to TRBJ2-7; a possible D gene is TRBD1 (5 bases). Germline-derived CDR1 and CDR2 are SGDLS and YYNGEE. The CDR3 length is 14 residues. The germline V and J ends were trimmed by 3 bases and 5 bases, with 15 bases remaining between them. The CDR3 DNA sequence: TGTGCCAGCAGCGCTAGGACGGAACAGGACGAGCAGTACTTC. Translation gives CASSARTEQDEQYF.

This chain connects TRBV18 to TRBJ1-5; 10 bases agree with TRBD1. CDR1 KGHSH and CDR2 LQKENI come from the germline V gene. With 3 bases clipped from V and 0 bases from J, the junction kept 11 bases outside the gene matches. This CDR3 has 19 amino acids. The DNA of the CDR3 is TGTGCCAGCTCACCCCCGGGACAGGGGCCCACGTATAGCAATCAGCCCCAGCATTTT. The encoded protein is CASSPPGQGPTYSNQPQHF.

V usage is TRBV29-1 and J usage is TRBJ2-5, with D maybe TRBD2 (6 bases). Between the trimmed V and J ends, which lost 3 bases and 4 bases, there was a span of 12 bases. This CDR3 region has 13 residues. Germline V CDR1 and CDR2: SQVTM, ANQGSEA. CDR3 coding DNA: TGCAGCGTTGACGGGGGTAGTTTAGAGACCCAGTACTTC. Amino acids: CSVDGGSLETQYF.

The chain is built from TRBV7-6 and TRBJ2-7, with 11 bases identical to TRBD2. V dropped 1 base and J dropped 5; count of bases not matched to a gene: 4. Germline V CDR1 and CDR2: SGHVS, FNYEAQ. The CDR3 sequence is 15 residues long. CDR3 sequence: CASSLEGSGGDEQYF. The CDR3 bases are TGTGCCAGCAGCTTAGAAGGTAGCGGGGGGGACGAGCAGTACTTC.

The rearrangement joins TRBV6-5 to TRBJ1-6; 8 nucleotides align to TRBD1. Germline loops: CDR1 MNHEY, CDR2 SVGAGI. Trimming removed 4 bases from V and 8 bases from J; junction bases left unmatched: 4. There are 14 residues in the CDR3. This chain's CDR3 is CASSSGGVYSPLHF. The CDR3 DNA sequence: TGTGCCAGCAGTTCAGGGGGCGTATATTCACCCCTCCACTTT.

The chain joins TRBV6-5 to TRBJ1-2; 10 bases fit TRBD1. CDR1 MNHEY and CDR2 SVGAGI come from the germline V gene. The CDR3 is made up of 14 amino acids. After removal of 10 bases from V and 8 bases from J, the junction contained 13 bases not matched to a gene. Here the CDR3 reads CATSPGQGRIGYTF. In nucleotides, the CDR3 is TGTGCCACCAGCCCGGGACAGGGGAGGATCGGCTACACCTTC.

The chain joins TRBV5-6 to TRBJ2-1; perhaps TRBD2 as D (5 bases). Germline V lookup: CDR1 SGHDT, CDR2 YYEEEE. This CDR3 contains 15 residues. Trimming pared 4 bases from V and 6 bases from J, leaving 17 bases between. The CDR3 spells CASSRNPGSGNEQFF. The CDR3, as DNA: TGTGCCAGCAGCCGCAATCCGGGATCGGGCAATGAGCAGTTCTTC.

The chain recombines TRBV6-1 with TRBJ2-2; D is uncertain. Looked up from germline, CDR1 is MNHNS and CDR2 is SASEGT. The germline V and J ends were trimmed by 3 bases and 4 bases, with 12 bases remaining between them. CDR3 length: 15 residues. As DNA, the CDR3 is TGTGCCAGCAGTGATAGAGACTGGAGCACCGGGGAGCTGTTTTTT. Its translation is CASSDRDWSTGELFF.

The J gene is TRBJ2-7, the V gene TRBV10-3; no clear D. The CDR3 contains 14 residues. The germline V gene has CDR1 ENHRY and CDR2 SYGVKD. V lost 5 bases, J lost 3 bases, and 14 bases lay in between. CDR3 sequence reads: CAISSSATLYEQYF. DNA of the CDR3: TGTGCCATCAGTTCCAGCGCTACCCTCTACGAGCAGTACTTC.

The sample holds one count of this clone. The chain employs TRBV6-1 and TRBJ2-7; the match to TRBD2 covers 10 bases. The ends lost 0 bases at V and 2 bases at J; junction bases unmatched: 7. The CDR3 spans 17 residues. Germline CDR1 MNHNS, CDR2 SASEGT. In nucleotides, the CDR3 is TGTGCCAGCAGTGAAGCGACTAGCGGGTTAGGGGCCTACGAGCAGTACTTC. Translation gives CASSEATSGLGAYEQYF.

The chain couples TRBV6-4 to TRBJ2-1; D might be TRBD2 (5 bases). This CDR3 region has 13 residues. CDR1 and CDR2 from the germline V gene are MRHNA and SNTAGT. Trimming left V 2 bases short and J 7 bases short, with 9 bases between. The CDR3 spells CASSDGSGNEQFF. The DNA for the CDR3 is TGTGCCAGCAGTGACGGCTCGGGGAATGAGCAGTTCTTC.

J is TRBJ1-2 and V is TRBV25-1, with TRBD1 matching 7 bases. Germline trimming cut 5 bases from V and 7 bases from J; bases unmatched to any gene: 7. From germline, CDR1 is MGHDK and CDR2 SYGVNS. The CDR3 contains 13 residues. CDR3 in DNA: TGTGCCAGCAGTTCAACAGGGGAATTTGGCTACACCTTC. Its translation is CASSSTGEFGYTF.

J is TRBJ2-7 and V is TRBV5-1, with D possibly matching TRBD2 (6 bases). CDR3 size: 13 residues. Germline lookup yields CDR1 SGHRS and CDR2 YFSETQ. Deletions cut 6 bases from V and 6 bases from J, with 16 bases between. The CDR3 protein is CASTGDSPREQYF. The CDR3 DNA follows: TGCGCCAGCACGGGGGACTCTCCTCGCGAGCAGTACTTC.

This clone was detected a few times. The chain employs TRBV19 and TRBJ1-1; D possibly corresponds to TRBD1 (6 bases). Germline V lookup: CDR1 LNHDA, CDR2 SQIVND (reference sequence). Trimming removed 9 bases from V and 8 bases from J, with 16 bases in between. The CDR3 extends over 12 amino acids. For the CDR3, the DNA is TGTGCCAGCTCAGTGGGACACCTCGAAGCTTTCTTT. Residues: CASSVGHLEAFF.

The chain recombines TRBV6-5 with TRBJ1-2; possibly TRBD1 for D (5 bases). CDR3 length: 12 amino acids. Trimming left V 8 bases short and J 4 bases short, with 11 bases between. Germline CDR1 reads MNHEY; CDR2 reads SVGAGI. CDR3 loop: CASATAPYGYTF. The CDR3 region has the DNA TGTGCCAGCGCGACAGCTCCCTATGGCTACACCTTC.

The rearrangement joins TRBV6-4 to TRBJ2-3; 12 nucleotides line up with TRBD2. V lost 5 bases and J lost 4; bases outside the gene matches: 7. Germline V gene sequence: CDR1 MRHNA, CDR2 SNTAGT. The CDR3 totals 16 residues. The CDR3 region has the DNA TGTGCCAGCAGTCAGACTAGCGGGAGTGGTGCAGATACGCAGTATTTT. This encodes CASSQTSGSGADTQYF.